These 30 T cell receptor beta chains originate from one sample sequenced in a study of CD8 T cells in Susac syndrome. Random hexamers primed reverse transcription of 0.5 to 1 ug RNA. A single record per CDR3 protein comes from TCRdb applying MiXCR to the immunoSEQ multiplex PCR reads. The sample shows about 130,000 distinct CDR3 sequences, around 94% of them seen only once. The specimen was CD8+ T cells from PBMCs. The receptors were sampled from a human donor with Susac syndrome.

The genes are TRBV2 and TRBJ2-1; 8 nucleotides line up with TRBD2. Germline V gene data show CDR1 as SNHLY and CDR2 as FYNNEI. J lost 1 base, V lost 10 bases, and 12 bases had no gene match. CDR3 length: 16 amino acids. The CDR3 region is CAIRTSRNQSYNEQFF. The CDR3 coding sequence is TGTGCCATTCGGACTAGCCGTAACCAATCCTACAATGAGCAGTTCTTC.

The chain recombines TRBV13 with TRBJ2-7; 9 nucleotides align to TRBD1. From germline, CDR1 is PRHDT and CDR2 FYEKMQ (reference sequence). The CDR3 loop spans 13 amino acids. J lost 3 bases, V lost 4 bases, and 1 base had no gene match. The CDR3: CASSWDRDYEQYF. The CDR3 nucleotides read TGTGCCAGCAGCTGGGACAGGGACTACGAGCAGTACTTC.

This clonotype appeared a single time. The V and J genes are TRBV7-2 and TRBJ2-7; D may be TRBD1 (6 bases). The V end was cut by 5 bases, the J end by 2 bases, with 16 bases between. In germline, CDR1 is SGHTA, CDR2 FQGNSA. The CDR3 consists of 15 residues. CDR3 loop: CASSPEGHATYEQYF. DNA for the CDR3: TGTGCCAGCAGCCCCGAGGGACACGCCACCTACGAGCAGTACTTC.

This chain uses TRBV15 with TRBJ2-7; no reliable D call. CDR1 and CDR2 from the germline V gene are LNHNV and YYDKDF (reference sequence). V shed 2 bases and J shed 5 bases, with 16 bases lying between them. This CDR3 comprises 15 residues. CDR3 nucleotide sequence: TGTGCCACCAGCAGACCTCGGACCCCGATGCACGAGCAGTACTTC. Encoded protein: CATSRPRTPMHEQYF.

The rearrangement uses TRBV4-3 and TRBJ2-1, with TRBD1 as a possible D gene (6 bases). CDR1 and CDR2 from the germline V gene are LGHNA and YSLEER. V dropped 0 bases and J dropped 8 bases, with 14 bases sitting between them. There are 15 residues in the CDR3. This chain's CDR3 is CASSQEKQGVDEQFF. In DNA form, the CDR3 reads TGCGCCAGCAGCCAAGAAAAACAGGGTGTCGATGAGCAGTTCTTC.

The V and J genes are TRBV29-1 and TRBJ1-1; a possible D gene is TRBD1 (5 bases). Looked up from germline, CDR1 is SQVTM and CDR2 is ANQGSEA. The length of the CDR3 is 12 residues. V lost 3 bases and J 10 bases, leaving 15 bases between the germline ends. The CDR3 region has the DNA TGCAGCGTTGATGGTGTCGACAGTCCAGCTTTCTTT. Translation gives CSVDGVDSPAFF.

This clonotype has only one observation. The chain combines TRBV6-5 with TRBJ2-3, with 9 bases fitting TRBD2. Germline V CDR1 and CDR2: MNHEY, SVGAGI. The ends lost 2 bases at V and 4 bases at J; junction bases unmatched: 4. CDR3 length: 15 amino acids. CDR3 sequence (DNA): TGTGCCAGCAGTTACGCGGGAGGGCCCTCAGATACGCAGTATTTT. Translated: CASSYAGGPSDTQYF.

V usage is TRBV4-1 and J usage is TRBJ2-7; 8 bases map to TRBD2. Losses at the gene ends were 3 bases for V and 5 bases for J; bases not matched to a gene: 6. Germline V lookup: CDR1 MGHRA, CDR2 YSYEKL. CDR3 length equals 14 residues. The CDR3 coding sequence is TGCGCCAGCAGCCACACGGGGGGGAGGAACGAGCAGTACTTC. It codes for CASSHTGGRNEQYF.

This clonotype was observed a handful of times. The rearrangement links TRBV10-2 to TRBJ2-5; a possible D gene is TRBD2 (5 bases). The germline V gene has CDR1 WSHSY and CDR2 SAAADI. The CDR3 is 13 amino acids. Between the trimmed V and J ends, which lost 3 bases and 5 bases, there was a span of 10 bases. CDR3 DNA: TGCGCCAGCAGTGAAACGGAGCGGGAGACCCAGTACTTC. Its translation: CASSETERETQYF.

This chain links TRBV3-1 with TRBJ2-4; D gene ambiguous. The CDR3 extends over 14 amino acids. The germline gives CDR1 LGHDT, CDR2 YNNKEL (reference sequence). The V gene lost 0 bases and the J gene lost 11 bases, with 14 bases spanning the gap. The CDR3 DNA is TGTGCCAGCAGCCAAGATTACCTCTCGGCCCTTCAGTACTTC. Translating it yields CASSQDYLSALQYF.

The chain is built from TRBV12-3 or TRBV12-4 and TRBJ1-1, with D tentatively TRBD1 (5 bases). Trimming shortened V by 4 bases and J by 4 bases, and 13 bases separated the two germline ends. The CDR3 covers 14 residues. The DNA of the CDR3 is TGTGCCAGCAGTTCCAGTGGGGGACCCACTGAAGCTTTCTTT. Its translation is CASSSSGGPTEAFF.

This sequence joins TRBV5-6 and TRBJ2-5; possibly TRBD1 or TRBD2 for D (6 bases each). This CDR3 spans 15 amino acids. Germline CDR1 reads SGHDT; CDR2 reads YYEEEE. The V end lost 1 base, the J end lost 5 bases, and 15 bases lay between the germline ends. Here the CDR3 reads CASSLRVGGAETQYF. The CDR3 nucleotides are TGTGCCAGCAGCTTGAGAGTCGGGGGCGCGGAGACCCAGTACTTC.

The CDR3 nucleotides read TGTGCCATCAGCCAGGGGACTAGCGTGGGGGAGACCCAGTACTTC. Its protein is CAISQGTSVGETQYF. The chain has TRBV10-3 and TRBJ2-5; 10 nucleotides line up with TRBD2. CDR1 ENHRY and CDR2 SYGVKD come from the germline V gene. The length of the CDR3 is 15 residues. V lost 6 bases and J lost 5; bases outside the gene matches: 9.

V and J are TRBV4-2 and TRBJ2-5; D ambiguous. Germline V gene lookup returns CDR1 LGHNA and CDR2 YNFKEQ. CDR3 size: 15 residues. V was cut by 3 bases and J by 2 bases, with 13 bases left in between. The CDR3 sequence: CASSQGRREQETQYF. As DNA, the CDR3 is TGTGCCAGCAGCCAGGGTCGCCGCGAGCAAGAGACCCAGTACTTC.

The CDR3 protein is CASSIPGNEQFF. DNA of the CDR3: TGTGCCAGTAGTATCCCAGGGAATGAGCAGTTCTTC. V and J are TRBV19 and TRBJ2-1; possible D gene TRBD1, 5 bases. The CDR3 loop spans 12 amino acids. Deletions cut 3 bases from V and 7 bases from J, with 7 bases between. CDR1 is LNHDA, CDR2 SQIVND, per germline (reference sequence).

V is TRBV27 and J is TRBJ2-5, with 8 bases aligning to TRBD2. Germline V CDR1 and CDR2: MNHEY, SMNVEV (reference sequence). The CDR3 spans 16 residues. The J segment lost 0 bases and the V segment lost 0 bases, leaving 3 bases of the junction unmatched. The CDR3 DNA reads TGTGCCAGCAGTTTATCACTAGCGGAGTACCAAGAGACCCAGTACTTC. It yields the protein CASSLSLAEYQETQYF.

This chain joins TRBV27 and TRBJ1-4, with a tentative D call TRBD1 (6 bases). V was trimmed by 4 bases and J by 7 bases, leaving 19 bases between them. This CDR3 comprises 16 residues. In germline, CDR1 is MNHEY, CDR2 SMNVEV (reference sequence). CDR3 bases: TGTGCCAGCAGTTCCTCCCCAACGGGGGCGGGTGAAAAACTGTTTTTT. It encodes CASSSSPTGAGEKLFF.

The V and J genes are TRBV7-2 and TRBJ2-3, with D possibly TRBD2 on 6 matching bases. There are 15 residues in the CDR3. Trimming shortened V by 4 bases and J by 4 bases, and 15 bases separated the two germline ends. In germline, CDR1 is SGHTA, CDR2 FQGNSA. For the CDR3, the DNA is TGTGCCAGCAGCTCCGCCGGACTATCCCCAGATACGCAGTATTTT. It codes for CASSSAGLSPDTQYF.

Notes on this clonotype: One junction end disagrees with the germline gene, perhaps due to a read error. The chain links TRBV29-1 to TRBJ2-7, with D maybe TRBD1 (5 bases). The CDR3 is 11 amino acids. The germline CDR1 and CDR2 sequences are SQVTM and ANQGSEA. The CDR3 protein is CSAEGQGEQYF. The CDR3 nucleotides are TGCAGCGCTGAAGGTCAGGGCGAGCAGTACTTC.

V is TRBV27 and J is TRBJ1-1, with D uncertain. This CDR3 is 17 amino acids long. Trimming shortened V by 2 bases and J by 0 bases, and 16 bases separated the two germline ends. Germline V gene lookup returns CDR1 MNHEY and CDR2 SMNVEV (reference sequence). DNA of the CDR3: TGTGCCAGCAGTTTAGCTGCTGGGGAAGGGATGAACACTGAAGCTTTCTTT. Its translation: CASSLAAGEGMNTEAFF.

This chain connects TRBV20-1 to TRBJ2-7, with D maybe TRBD1 (6 bases). Germline V gives CDR1 DFQATT, CDR2 SNEGSKA (reference sequence). V lost 6 bases and J lost 2, with 11 bases in between. The CDR3 sequence is 12 residues long. The chain's CDR3 is CSAARQAYEQYF. The CDR3 DNA reads TGCAGTGCCGCCAGACAGGCCTACGAGCAGTACTTC.

The gene calls are TRBV2 and TRBJ2-1; TRBD1 matches 7 bases. This CDR3 is 15 amino acids long. With V trimmed by 6 bases and J by 5 bases, 10 bases remained unmatched. Germline V gives CDR1 SNHLY, CDR2 FYNNEI. The CDR3 DNA reads TGTGCCAGCAGCGAGTCCGGGACAGTACACAATGAGCAGTTCTTC. Protein sequence: CASSESGTVHNEQFF.

The table lists this clonotype with a count of one. V is TRBV3-1 and J is TRBJ1-4; TRBD1 might be the D (6 bases). CDR1 is LGHDT and CDR2 is YNNKEL in the germline V gene (reference sequence). The V and J ends lost 4 bases and 8 bases respectively, with 14 bases between them. This CDR3 is 14 amino acids long. CDR3 region: CASSPGGVGEKLFF. Here the CDR3 DNA reads TGTGCCAGCAGCCCGGGGGGCGTTGGAGAAAAACTGTTTTTT.

The chain recombines TRBV20-1 with TRBJ2-1; unclear D gene. The CDR3 has 14 amino acids. Trimming pared 0 bases from V and 2 bases from J, leaving 8 bases between. Germline V gene lookup returns CDR1 DFQATT and CDR2 SNEGSKA (reference sequence). The CDR3 DNA sequence: TGCAGTGCTAGAGAGGGCGACGCCTACAATGAGCAGTTCTTC. This encodes CSAREGDAYNEQFF.

The V call is TRBV5-4, the J call TRBJ2-7, with TRBD1 as a possible D gene (5 bases). From germline, CDR1 is SGHNT and CDR2 YYREEE (reference sequence). Trimming stripped 1 base from V and 6 bases from J, with 14 bases between. The CDR3 runs to 14 residues. CDR3 protein: CASSLTPVGREQYF. The CDR3 coding sequence is TGTGCCAGCAGCTTGACTCCGGTGGGGCGCGAGCAGTACTTC.

This sequence joins TRBV27 and TRBJ1-2; 7 positions match TRBD1. Germline lookup yields CDR1 MNHEY and CDR2 SMNVEV (reference sequence). V shed 2 bases and J 8 bases; nucleotides not matched to a gene: 8. The CDR3 contains 14 residues. This CDR3 reads CASSLTQGSGGYTF. CDR3 in DNA: TGTGCCAGCAGTTTAACACAGGGGTCAGGGGGCTACACCTTC.

This chain joins TRBV30 and TRBJ1-5; TRBD1 aligns across 8 bases. V trimming: 5 bases; J trimming: 2 bases; junction bases outside the gene matches: 5. The CDR3 is 14 residues long. From germline, CDR1 is GTSNPN and CDR2 SVGIG (reference sequence). The CDR3 DNA reads as TGTGCCTGGGACGTGGGACAGGGCAATCAGCCCCAGCATTTT. Translated: CAWDVGQGNQPQHF.

The J gene is TRBJ2-7, the V gene TRBV27; 9 bases agree with TRBD1. Trimming took 2 bases from V and 6 from J; bases not matched to a gene: 17. Germline CDR1 and CDR2: MNHEY and SMNVEV (reference sequence). The CDR3 runs 18 residues. CDR3: CASSLKGTGIPLTREQYF. CDR3 in DNA: TGTGCCAGCAGTTTAAAGGGGACAGGGATCCCCCTGACTCGCGAGCAGTACTTC.

The rearrangement uses TRBV9 and TRBJ1-1; TRBD1 might be the D (5 bases). Looked up from germline, CDR1 is SGDLS and CDR2 is YYNGEE. This CDR3 has 18 amino acids. Trimming removed 0 bases at V and 0 bases at J, with 18 bases between. The CDR3 DNA reads as TGTGCCAGCAGCGTAGGACGGGGGACGGGGCTCATGAACACTGAAGCTTTCTTT. Its protein product is CASSVGRGTGLMNTEAFF.

This sequence joins TRBV10-2 and TRBJ2-7, with a possible D match to TRBD2 (6 bases). CDR1 is WSHSY, CDR2 SAAADI, per germline. The CDR3 contains 14 residues. V was clipped by 6 bases and J by 4 bases, with 16 bases between them. The CDR3 loop is CASSGGATLYEQYF. CDR3 sequence (DNA): TGCGCCAGCAGCGGCGGGGCAACCTTATACGAGCAGTACTTC.